Below are 10 T cell receptor beta chains sequenced from a single sample in a study of PD-1 blockade in classical Hodgkin lymphoma. The time point was: cycle 4 day 1 (C4D1), after less than 7 weeks of nivolumab. With no exception, relapse followed autologous stem cell transplantation in all patients, and brentuximab vedotin exposure varied. The repertoire was sequenced with immunoSEQ multiplex PCR; TCRdb's copy has only in-frame clones and lacks some. The table has around 13,000 clones, more than 80% seen once. Sequenced here: peripheral blood mononuclear cells (PBMCs), sampled before the fourth cycle of nivolumab. These receptor sequences come from a human donor with classical Hodgkin lymphoma.

V gene TRBV28 combines with J gene TRBJ2-7, with 8 bases aligning to TRBD2. This CDR3 has 14 residues. Germline CDR1 MDHEN, CDR2 SYDVKM. V dropped 8 bases and J dropped 2; count of bases not matched to a gene: 8. The CDR3 DNA reads TGTGCCAGCCTCTTTGCGGGGGGAGCCTACGAGCAGTACTTC. It is translated as CASLFAGGAYEQYF.

The J gene is TRBJ2-7, the V gene TRBV28; possibly TRBD2 for D (5 bases). The CDR3 loop spans 14 amino acids. Germline values: CDR1 MDHEN, CDR2 SYDVKM. V was shortened by 7 bases and J by 2 bases, with 15 bases between the two germline ends. This CDR3 reads CASTSLNGAYEQYF. The CDR3 DNA is TGTGCCAGCACCTCCCTCAACGGGGCCTACGAGCAGTACTTC. Based on the CDR3 plus reference TRBV28 and TRBJ2-7, the full variable domain is DVKVTQSSRYLVKRTGEKVFLECVQDMDHENMFWYRQDPGLGLRLIYFSYDVKMKEKGDIPEGYSVSREKKERFSLILESASTNQTSMYLCASTSLNGAYEQYFGPGTRLTVT.

The chain employs TRBV11-2 and TRBJ1-1, with D hard to call. This CDR3 has 12 amino acids. The germline V gene has CDR1 SGHAT and CDR2 FQNNGV. V was shortened by 6 bases and J by 2 bases, with 7 bases between the two germline ends. The chain's CDR3 is CASRDGNTEAFF. The CDR3 DNA reads TGTGCCAGCAGGGACGGTAACACTGAAGCTTTCTTT.

This sequence joins TRBV19 and TRBJ1-5, with 9 bases fitting TRBD1. The CDR3 loop spans 16 amino acids. The junction had 6 bases not matched to a gene; V was cut back by 0 bases and J by 6 bases. Per germline, CDR1 LNHDA and CDR2 SQIVND (reference sequence). CDR3 coding DNA: TGTGCCAGTAGTATAGACACCCTACAGGGGGCTCAGCCCCAGCATTTT. Encoded protein: CASSIDTLQGAQPQHF.

The chain recombines TRBV6-1 with TRBJ2-4, with a possible D match to TRBD2 (6 bases). Germline CDR1 reads MNHNS; CDR2 reads SASEGT. The CDR3 consists of 15 residues. With 7 bases removed from V and 4 bases from J, the gap between germline ends came to 17 bases. CDR3 region: CASTQGTAGKNIQYF. CDR3 coding DNA: TGTGCCAGCACCCAAGGAACCGCGGGAAAAAACATTCAGTACTTC.

V usage is TRBV7-9 and J usage is TRBJ2-3; 8 bases line up with TRBD2. Per the germline V gene, CDR1 is SEHNR and CDR2 is FQNEAQ (reference sequence). V dropped 2 bases and J dropped 8; count of bases not matched to a gene: 9. CDR3 length: 15 amino acids. CDR3 bases: TGTGCCAGCAGCTTATCCCGGGCCCGGGAGGGTACGCAGTATTTT. Encoded protein: CASSLSRAREGTQYF.

The chain joins TRBV28 to TRBJ1-4; perhaps TRBD1 as D (5 bases). V gave up 6 bases and J gave up 7 bases, with 15 bases separating them. The CDR3 consists of 14 residues. The germline V gene encodes CDR1 MDHEN and CDR2 SYDVKM. CDR3 coding DNA: TGTGCCAGCAGAACTCAGGGTACAAGTGAAAAACTGTTTTTT. This codes for CASRTQGTSEKLFF.

The chain links TRBV30 to TRBJ2-6, with unresolved D. The V gene lost 1 base and the J gene lost 7 bases, with 8 bases spanning the gap. From germline, CDR1 is GTSNPN and CDR2 SVGIG (reference sequence). The CDR3 runs 13 residues. CDR3 nucleotide sequence: TGTGCCTGGAGTGCCGATGGAGCCAACGTCCTGACTTTC. Amino acids: CAWSADGANVLTF.

The rearrangement uses TRBV7-9 and TRBJ1-6; D remains unclear. V gave up 2 bases and J gave up 10 bases, with 9 bases separating them. CDR3 length equals 13 residues. Germline V gives CDR1 SEHNR, CDR2 FQNEAQ (reference sequence). The CDR3 reads CASSLNGRSPLHF. The CDR3 bases are TGTGCCAGCAGCTTAAACGGTCGGTCACCCCTCCACTTT.

The chain uses TRBV7-2 and TRBJ1-2; maybe TRBD1 (5 bases). Germline values: CDR1 SGHTA, CDR2 FQGNSA. The ends were cut back, 6 bases at V and 8 bases at J, with 16 bases in the middle. There are 13 residues in the CDR3. The CDR3 protein is CASRQQGAGGYTF. The CDR3 bases are TGTGCCAGCAGACAACAAGGGGCCGGCGGCTACACCTTC.